This entry describes one T cell receptor (beta chain). These data come from a study of blood T cell repertoires in COVID-19. V shed 6 bases and J shed 6 bases, with 11 bases lying between them. The CDR3 is 12 amino acids. Germline V CDR1 and CDR2: MGHRA, YSYEKL. The assay was immunoSEQ multiplex PCR, and TCRdb's table has in-frame clones only and misses some. The repertoire holds around 300,000 clones, with 85% as singletons. Specimen: PBMCs or T cells enriched from blood (not recorded which). The origin of this receptor is a woman aged 50 to 60 who had recovered from COVID-19. This rearrangement joins TRBV4-1 to TRBJ1-1, with D tentatively TRBD1 (6 bases). The CDR3 sequence is CASRREGAEAFF. CDR3 in DNA: TGCGCCAGCAGAAGGGAGGGGGCTGAAGCTTTCTTT.